This T cell receptor beta chain appears in the sequencing data of a study of T cell responses to AZD1222 COVID-19 vaccine. The overall study: Timing groups of about 4 and about 12 weeks for second doses were pooled. Study observations and caveats: Unmutated variant regions are reportedly the target of nearly half of TCRs that are spike-specific. After two AZD1222 doses, spike-specific TCR breadth and depth rose versus day 0. No day 14 peak samples; only post-peak repertoires were characterized.

Only one count was recorded for this clone. The antigen is not known. Method: immunoSEQ multiplex PCR; TCRdb's copy keeps in-frame clones and lacks some. The repertoire has roughly 200,000 clones, approximately 86% of them found once; the top ten carry about 7.2%. The CDR3 consists of 14 residues. V was trimmed by 3 bases and J by 3 bases, leaving 9 bases between them. The germline gives CDR1 LNHDA, CDR2 SQIVND (reference sequence). This specimen was peripheral blood, taken on day 0 of AZD1222 vaccination. This receptor was taken from an adult in good health. The chain is built from TRBV19 and TRBJ1-3, with a weak D call TRBD1 (5 bases). The CDR3 sequence: CASSIPTVGNTIYF. In DNA form, the CDR3 reads TGTGCCAGTAGTATCCCGACAGTTGGAAACACCATATATTTT.